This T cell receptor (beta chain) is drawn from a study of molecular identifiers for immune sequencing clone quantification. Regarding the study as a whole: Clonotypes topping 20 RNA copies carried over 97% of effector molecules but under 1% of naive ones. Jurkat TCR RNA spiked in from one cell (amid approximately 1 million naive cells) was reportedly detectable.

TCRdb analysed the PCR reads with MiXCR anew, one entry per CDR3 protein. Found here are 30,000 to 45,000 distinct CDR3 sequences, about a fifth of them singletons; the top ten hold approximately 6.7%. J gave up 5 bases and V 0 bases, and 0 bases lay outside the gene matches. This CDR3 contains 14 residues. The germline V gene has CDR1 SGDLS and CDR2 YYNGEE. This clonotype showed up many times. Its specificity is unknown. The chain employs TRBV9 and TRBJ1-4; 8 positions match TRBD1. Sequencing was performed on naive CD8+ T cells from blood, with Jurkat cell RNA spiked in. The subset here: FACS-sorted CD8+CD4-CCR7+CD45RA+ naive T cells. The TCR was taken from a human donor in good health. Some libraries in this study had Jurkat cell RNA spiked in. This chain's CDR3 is CASSVGTGNEKLFF. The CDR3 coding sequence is TGTGCCAGCAGCGTAGGGACAGGGAATGAAAAACTGTTTTTT.